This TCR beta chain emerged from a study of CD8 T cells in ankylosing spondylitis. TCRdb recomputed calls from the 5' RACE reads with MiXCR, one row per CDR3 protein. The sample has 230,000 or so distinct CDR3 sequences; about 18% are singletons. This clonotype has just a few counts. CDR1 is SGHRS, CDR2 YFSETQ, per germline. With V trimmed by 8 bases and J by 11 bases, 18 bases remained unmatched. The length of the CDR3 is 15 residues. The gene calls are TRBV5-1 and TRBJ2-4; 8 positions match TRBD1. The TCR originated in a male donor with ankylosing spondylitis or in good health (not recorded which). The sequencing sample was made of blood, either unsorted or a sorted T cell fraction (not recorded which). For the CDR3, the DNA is TGCGCCAGTACTAATTCCCGGGACAGGCTCGCCGTTCAGTACTTC. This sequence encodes CASTNSRDRLAVQYF.